This TCR beta chain originates from a study of blood T cell repertoires in COVID-19. The CDR3 is made up of 17 amino acids. J lost 0 bases, V lost 2 bases, and 9 bases had no gene match. Germline V CDR1 and CDR2: SGHVS, FQNEAQ. Assay used: immunoSEQ multiplex PCR; TCRdb lists only in-frame clones, some missing. The sample contains under 300,000 clones, around 84% of which appear only once. The TCR was taken from a middle-aged man who had recovered from COVID-19. The rearrangement links TRBV7-8 to TRBJ1-1, with TRBD1 matching over 7 bases. Sequenced sample: peripheral blood. The CDR3 DNA is TGTGCCAGCAGCTTACTGACAGGGCTGGGCATGAACACTGAAGCTTTCTTT. Encoded protein: CASSLLTGLGMNTEAFF. Using reference TRBV7-8 and TRBJ1-1 for the parts outside the CDR3, the full variable domain is GAGVSQSPRYKVAKRGQDVALRCDPISGHVSLFWYQQALGQGPEFLTYFQNEAQLDKSGLPSDRFFAERPEGSVSTLKIQRTQQEDSAVYLCASSLLTGLGMNTEAFFGQGTRLTVV.